The 2 T cell receptor beta chains given below trace back to one sample, sequenced in a study of blood T cell repertoires in COVID-19. Libraries were prepared by immunoSEQ multiplex PCR; TCRdb keeps only in-frame clonotypes and omits some of them. The profile shows about 320,000 clones, 86% of them singletons. The sequencing input was peripheral blood. The receptors derive from a woman in her forties or fifties with acute or convalescent COVID-19.

This clone has a single count. The chain is built from TRBV27 and TRBJ2-1; no clear D gene. Trimming cost V 3 bases and J 7 bases, with 4 bases left between them. There are 11 residues in the CDR3. Germline V gene sequence: CDR1 MNHEY, CDR2 SMNVEV (reference sequence). CDR3 loop: CASSFVNEQFF. The CDR3 DNA is TGTGCCAGCAGTTTCGTAAATGAGCAGTTCTTC.

This rearrangement joins TRBV24-1 to TRBJ1-4, with 10 bases that match TRBD1. CDR1 and CDR2 from the germline V gene are KGHDR and SFDVKD. The V gene end was trimmed by 5 bases and the J gene end by 8 bases; junction bases not matched to a gene: 7. This CDR3 has 15 residues. The CDR3 spells CATSGRDRGREKLFF. The CDR3 DNA sequence: TGTGCCACCAGTGGCCGGGACAGGGGTCGAGAAAAACTGTTTTTT.